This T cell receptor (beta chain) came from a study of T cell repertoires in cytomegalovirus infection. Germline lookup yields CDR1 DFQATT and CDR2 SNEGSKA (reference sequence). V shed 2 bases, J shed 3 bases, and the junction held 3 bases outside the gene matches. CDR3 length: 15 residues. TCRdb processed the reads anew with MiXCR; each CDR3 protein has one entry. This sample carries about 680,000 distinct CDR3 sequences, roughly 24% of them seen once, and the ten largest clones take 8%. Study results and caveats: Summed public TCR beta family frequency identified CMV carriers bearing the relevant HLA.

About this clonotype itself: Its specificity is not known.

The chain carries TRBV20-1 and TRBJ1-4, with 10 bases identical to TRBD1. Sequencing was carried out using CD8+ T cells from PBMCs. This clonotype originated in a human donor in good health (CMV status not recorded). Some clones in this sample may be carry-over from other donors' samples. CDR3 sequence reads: CSARPDRGPNEKLFF. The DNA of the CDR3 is TGCAGTGCTAGACCCGACAGGGGGCCTAATGAAAAACTGTTTTTT.